This TCR beta chain was documented in a study of CD8+ T cells in alopecia areata. Study-wide points: In scalp, tofacitinib significantly decreased clonality and expanded CD8+ clones among the top 100.

This CDR3 comprises 16 residues. The V gene's germline CDR1 is SNHLY and CDR2 FYNNEI. The V segment lost 4 bases and the J segment 4 bases; nucleotides outside the gene matches: 6. Comments on this clone: The antigen remains undetermined.

The treatment denotes: oral pan-JAK inhibitor, 5-10 mg twice daily. Cell sorting on a FACSAria was used to separate CD4+ and CD8+ T cells from the PBMCs. TCR sequencing used cDNA made by reverse transcription of extracted RNA. TCRdb's table, derived via immunoSEQ multiplex PCR, lists solely in-frame clones and lacks some. The sample has about 300,000 clones; over 45% are singletons. This chain connects TRBV2 to TRBJ2-2; TRBD2 matches 10 bases. The clonotype comes from a human donor with alopecia areata. Specimen: CD4+ T cells sorted from blood, collected at week 24, from a patient treated with tofacitinib. The CDR3: CASSAKRGGVTGELFF. Written as DNA, the CDR3 is TGTGCCAGCAGTGCGAAGCGGGGGGGCGTCACCGGGGAGCTGTTTTTT.